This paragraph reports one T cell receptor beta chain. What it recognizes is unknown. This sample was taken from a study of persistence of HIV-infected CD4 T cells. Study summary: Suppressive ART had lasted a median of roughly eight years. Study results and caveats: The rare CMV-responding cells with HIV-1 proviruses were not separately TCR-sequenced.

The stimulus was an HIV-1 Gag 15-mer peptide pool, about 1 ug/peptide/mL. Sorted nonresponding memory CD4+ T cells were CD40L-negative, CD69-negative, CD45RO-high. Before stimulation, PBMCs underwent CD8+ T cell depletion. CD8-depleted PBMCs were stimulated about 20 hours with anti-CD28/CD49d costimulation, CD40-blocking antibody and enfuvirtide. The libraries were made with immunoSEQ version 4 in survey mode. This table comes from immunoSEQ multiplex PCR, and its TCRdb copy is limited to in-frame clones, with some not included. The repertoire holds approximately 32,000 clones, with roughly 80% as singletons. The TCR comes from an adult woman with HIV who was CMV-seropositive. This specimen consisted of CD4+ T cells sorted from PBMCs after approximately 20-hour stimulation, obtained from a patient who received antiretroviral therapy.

This CDR3 is CASSLINQETQYF. CDR3 in DNA: TGTGCCAGCAGCCTGATTAACCAAGAGACCCAGTACTTC. The V gene is TRBV28, the J gene TRBJ2-5; D remains ambiguous. Trimming pared 6 bases from V and 0 bases from J, leaving 8 bases between. Germline CDR1 MDHEN, CDR2 SYDVKM. The CDR3 runs to 13 residues. The entire variable domain, with the rest obtained from reference TRBV28 and TRBJ2-5, is as follows: DVKVTQSSRYLVKRTGEKVFLECVQDMDHENMFWYRQDPGLGLRLIYFSYDVKMKEKGDIPEGYSVSREKKERFSLILESASTNQTSMYLCASSLINQETQYFGPGTRLLVL.